Presented here are 25 T cell receptor beta chains from one specimen sequenced in a study of Graves' ophthalmopathy and Graves' hyperthyroidism (dated by TCRdb to 2017 to 2018). The instrument given in TCRdb is Illumina HiSeq 2000. For repertoire sequencing, TCR beta CDR3 regions were amplified from RNA transcripts. HTBI primers and the Qiagen OneStep RT-PCR kit were used in a first-round RT-PCR, which was followed by a second-round multiplex PCR, size selection and purification. TCRdb applied fastp at Q25 and MiXCR to the public reads, then kept only in-frame beta chains. Each entry merges the rows of one CDR3 protein and shows their most common DNA and genes. The sample profile shows some 360,000 distinct CDR3 sequences; about a sixth of them were found once. Together, the top ten hold 2.4% of the sample. Sequenced material: peripheral blood. The receptors were gathered from an adult woman with stable Graves' hyperthyroidism.

In its sample, this clonotype was seen a few times. The genes are TRBV19 and TRBJ1-1; unclear D gene. V was shortened by 1 base and J by 8 bases, with 11 bases between the two germline ends. CDR3 size: 13 residues. Germline CDR1 reads LNHDA; CDR2 reads SQIVND (reference sequence). CDR3 DNA sequence: TGTGCCAGTAGTATAGGGATACCCTGGGAAGCTTTCTTT. This translates into CASSIGIPWEAFF.

This clonotype was recorded many times. A read error may be the cause here, since a much bigger clone is one base away. The rearrangement uses TRBV7-2 and TRBJ2-7; no clear D gene. V gave up 2 bases and J gave up 3 bases, with 2 bases separating them. CDR3 size: 11 residues. CDR1 and CDR2 (germline): SGHTA, FQGNSA. CDR3 residues: CASSLHYEQYF. CDR3 nucleotides: TGTGCCAGCAGCTTACACTACGAGCAGTACTTC.

This clonotype has only a few counts. A much larger clone lies a single base off, so this may be a read error. DNA of the CDR3: TGTGCCAGCGGTTTATCCAGGGTATCCCTGTACGAGCAGTACTTC. Translating gives CASGLSRVSLYEQYF. The chain couples TRBV12-3 or TRBV12-4 to TRBJ2-7; D may be TRBD1 (5 bases). This CDR3 spans 15 amino acids.

This clonotype was observed at least ten times. The chain carries TRBV12-3 or TRBV12-4 and TRBJ1-2; tentative D call: TRBD1 (5 bases). This CDR3 is 13 amino acids long. V was cut by 3 bases and J by 4 bases, with 9 bases left in between. The CDR3, as DNA: TGTGCCAGCAGTTTTCAGGGTCCCTATGGCTACACCTTC. Its translation: CASSFQGPYGYTF.

At least ten counts were recorded for this clonotype. The rearrangement uses TRBV6-2 or TRBV6-3 and TRBJ2-7; D unresolved. Germline CDR1 and CDR2: MNHEY and SVGEGT. The CDR3 loop spans 13 amino acids. Trimming took off 2 bases at V and 7 bases at J, with 12 bases between the two ends. The CDR3 sequence is CASSYHTGREQYF. The CDR3 DNA reads TGTGCCAGCAGTTACCACACGGGTCGTGAGCAGTACTTC.

The sample holds many counts of this clonotype. The V gene is TRBV2, the J gene TRBJ2-7, with unresolved D. Germline V gene data show CDR1 as SNHLY and CDR2 as FYNNEI. Between the trimmed V and J ends, which lost 0 bases and 0 bases, there was a span of 12 bases. CDR3 size: 16 residues. The CDR3 reads CASSEAFDRASYEQYF. CDR3 nucleotides: TGTGCCAGCAGTGAAGCGTTCGATCGGGCCTCCTACGAGCAGTACTTC.

A few counts support this clonotype. The V and J genes are TRBV28 and TRBJ1-5; D gene unclear. V was trimmed by 2 bases and J by 7 bases, leaving 15 bases between them. Germline-derived CDR1 and CDR2 are MDHEN and SYDVKM. The CDR3 is 15 residues long. DNA of the CDR3: TGTGCCAGCAGTTTAGTCCTGGGCGGAGGGCAGCCCCAGCATTTT. This gives the protein CASSLVLGGGQPQHF. The full variable domain, with the rest looked up from reference TRBV28 and TRBJ1-5, is DVKVTQSSRYLVKRTGEKVFLECVQDMDHENMFWYRQDPGLGLRLIYFSYDVKMKEKGDIPEGYSVSREKKERFSLILESASTNQTSMYLCASSLVLGGGQPQHFGDGTRLSIL.

Remarks on this clonotype: A much larger clone differs by one base, so this may be a read error. In DNA form, the CDR3 reads TGTGCCAGCGAGGGACAGGGATATATTAGGTCCTATAATTCACACCTCCACTTT. Translated: CASEGQGYIRSYNSHLHF. The rearrangement joins TRBV28 to TRBJ1-6; 9 bases align to TRBD1. The CDR3 extends over 18 amino acids. Germline V gives CDR1 MDHEN, CDR2 SYDVKM.

This clonotype was observed at least ten times. The chain has TRBV20-1 and TRBJ1-2; TRBD1 agrees at 12 bases. J lost 7 bases, V lost 1 base, and 7 bases had no gene match. The CDR3 spans 15 residues. Per germline, CDR1 DFQATT and CDR2 SNEGSKA (reference sequence). Written as DNA, the CDR3 is TGCAGTGCTAGAGGCGGGACAGGGGGCCTTGCTGGCTACACCTTC. Its translation is CSARGGTGGLAGYTF.

On this clonotype itself: Since a much larger clone is just one base distant, this may be a read error. Here the CDR3 omits its conserved ending phenylalanine or tryptophan, so a read error is the likely source. V usage is TRBV6-1 and J usage is TRBJ1-2; no definite D call. This CDR3 spans 13 amino acids. Germline V gene lookup returns CDR1 MNHNS and CDR2 SASEGT. The CDR3 loop is CASREVGNYGYTY. The CDR3 bases are TGTGCCAGCAGAGAAGTGGGGAACTATGGCTACACCTAC.

A note on this clonotype: The junction does not match germline at one end; this may be a read error. The rearrangement links TRBV12-3 or TRBV12-4 to TRBJ2-2; possible D gene TRBD2, 5 bases. This CDR3 is 14 amino acids long. The CDR3 DNA sequence: TGTGCCAGCAGTTTCGACGTGAACACCGGGGATCTGTTTTTC. It specifies CASSFDVNTGDLFF.

To note about this clonotype: Since a much larger clone is just one base distant, this may be a read error. The rearrangement joins TRBV5-1 to TRBJ2-4; 10 nucleotides line up with TRBD2. With V trimmed by 4 bases and J by 3 bases, 4 bases remained unmatched. This CDR3 comprises 15 residues. The V gene's germline CDR1 is SGHRS and CDR2 YFSETQ. CDR3 amino acids: CASSQAGGDKNIQYF. DNA of the CDR3: TGCGCCAGCAGCCAAGCGGGAGGGGACAAAAACATTCAGTACTTC. Combining the CDR3 with reference TRBV5-1 and TRBJ2-4 gives the whole variable domain KAGVTQTPRYLIKTRGQQVTLSCSPISGHRSVSWYQQTPGQGLQFLFEYFSETQRNKGNFPGRFSGRQFSNSRSEMNVSTLELGDSALYLCASSQAGGDKNIQYFGAGTRLSVL.

This clonotype has at least ten counts. The V and J genes are TRBV6-1 and TRBJ2-7, with 9 bases fitting TRBD1. Germline loops: CDR1 MNHNS, CDR2 SASEGT. The CDR3 is 14 residues long. V lost 6 bases to trimming and J lost 4 bases; unmatched junction nucleotides: 7. This chain's CDR3 is CASSLRQGVYEQYF. CDR3 DNA sequence: TGTGCCAGCAGCCTTAGACAGGGGGTTTACGAGCAGTACTTC.

In this sample, this clonotype turned up many times. The rearrangement uses TRBV30 and TRBJ2-7; 10 nucleotides line up with TRBD2. CDR1 is GTSNPN, CDR2 SVGIG, per germline (reference sequence). The junction had 4 bases not matched to a gene; V was cut back by 0 bases and J by 2 bases. The CDR3 totals 15 residues. The CDR3 reads CAWSVRTSGPYEQYF. CDR3 DNA sequence: TGTGCCTGGAGTGTAAGGACTAGCGGTCCCTACGAGCAGTACTTC. Full variable domain (rest looked up from reference TRBV30 and TRBJ2-7): SQTIHQWPATLVQPVGSPLSLECTVEGTSNPNLYWYRQAAGRGLQLLFYSVGIGQISSEVPQNLSASRPQDRQFILSSKKLLLSDSGFYLCAWSVRTSGPYEQYFGPGTRLTVT.

This clonotype was counted at least ten times. V usage is TRBV12-3 or TRBV12-4 and J usage is TRBJ1-2; D remains unclear. V was pared by 6 bases and J by 3 bases, with 8 bases between. This CDR3 region has 12 residues. The chain's CDR3 is CASSLDDYGYTF. In nucleotides, the CDR3 is TGTGCCAGCAGCTTGGACGACTATGGCTACACCTTC.

This clonotype has at least ten counts. The V and J genes are TRBV6-6 and TRBJ2-7; 12 bases are a match to TRBD1. V dropped 6 bases and J dropped 3; count of bases not matched to a gene: 6. The CDR3 sequence is 15 residues long. Germline loops: CDR1 MNHNY, CDR2 SVGAGI (reference sequence). The CDR3 region has the DNA TGTGCCAGCAGACCCGGGACAGGGGGCAGCTACGAGCAGTACTTC. Amino acids: CASRPGTGGSYEQYF.

The rearrangement uses TRBV11-2 and TRBJ2-5; D tentatively reads TRBD1 or TRBD2 (5 bases each). CDR3 length: 16 residues. V lost 3 bases and J lost 5, with 19 bases in between. CDR1 and CDR2 (germline): SGHAT, FQNNGV. The CDR3 DNA reads TGTGCCAGCAGCTTTACGTGGGACGTCAGCCAGGAGACCCAGTACTTC. Translating gives CASSFTWDVSQETQYF.

This clonotype was counted between two and nine times. The chain has TRBV28 and TRBJ2-4; 7 nucleotides line up with TRBD2. The CDR3 contains 15 residues. Germline CDR1 MDHEN, CDR2 SYDVKM. With V trimmed by 5 bases and J by 1 base, 5 bases remained unmatched. CDR3: CASSHKRGAKNIQYF. The CDR3 nucleotides read TGTGCCAGCAGTCACAAGCGGGGTGCCAAAAACATTCAGTACTTC.

This clonotype was detected ten times or more. V usage is TRBV10-1 and J usage is TRBJ1-1, with D maybe TRBD1 (5 bases). CDR1 and CDR2 from the germline V gene are WNHNN and SYGVQD (reference sequence). The CDR3 has 10 amino acids. Trimming removed 4 bases at V and 8 bases at J, with 5 bases between. The chain's CDR3 is CASSAGEAFF. In DNA, the CDR3 is TGCGCCAGCAGTGCAGGGGAAGCTTTCTTT.

The gene calls are TRBV27 and TRBJ2-1; TRBD2 aligns across 9 bases. Germline loops: CDR1 MNHEY, CDR2 SMNVEV (reference sequence). The V segment lost 3 bases and the J segment 6 bases; nucleotides outside the gene matches: 6. The CDR3 loop spans 15 amino acids. The CDR3: CASSFVASGTNEQFF. For the CDR3, the DNA is TGTGCCAGCAGTTTCGTGGCTAGCGGGACCAATGAGCAGTTCTTC.

The chain couples TRBV20-1 to TRBJ2-7; 9 bases agree with TRBD1. V lost 1 base, J lost 5 bases, and 3 bases stayed unmatched. The CDR3 is made up of 13 amino acids. Germline CDR1 and CDR2: DFQATT and SNEGSKA (reference sequence). The CDR3, as DNA: TGCAGTGCTAGAGTGGGGACAGGGCACGAGCAGTACTTC. This gives the protein CSARVGTGHEQYF.

V usage is TRBV5-6 and J usage is TRBJ1-4; no definite D call. Trimming took 4 bases from V and 4 from J, leaving 8 bases between them. Germline-derived CDR1 and CDR2 are SGHDT and YYEEEE. The CDR3 spans 13 residues. The CDR3 coding sequence is TGTGCCAGCAGCCCATGGGGTAATGAAAAACTGTTTTTT. This gives the protein CASSPWGNEKLFF.

In DNA, the CDR3 is TGTGCCACCAGCAGAGCCGTAGACAGGGCTAACTATGGCTACACCTTC. Amino acids: CATSRAVDRANYGYTF. The chain recombines TRBV15 with TRBJ1-2; TRBD1 matches 7 bases. Trimming removed 1 base from V and 0 bases from J; junction bases left unmatched: 5. Germline-derived CDR1 and CDR2 are LNHNV and YYDKDF (reference sequence). This CDR3 has 16 residues. The complete variable domain, with remaining parts taken from reference TRBV15 and TRBJ1-2, reads DAMVIQNPRYQVTQFGKPVTLSCSQTLNHNVMYWYQQKSSQAPKLLFHYYDKDFNNEADTPDNFQSRRPNTSFCFLDIRSPGLGDTAMYLCATSRAVDRANYGYTFGSGTRLTVV.

This clonotype has at least ten counts. The V and J genes are TRBV6-2 or TRBV6-3 and TRBJ1-1, with D unresolved. This CDR3 is 13 amino acids long. The ends were cut back, 2 bases at V and 3 bases at J, with 7 bases in the middle. Germline V gene lookup returns CDR1 MNHEY and CDR2 SVGEGT. In DNA form, the CDR3 reads TGTGCCAGCAGTTACACGGGGTACACTGAAGCTTTCTTT. Amino acid sequence: CASSYTGYTEAFF.

This clonotype was seen many times. The chain couples TRBV5-1 to TRBJ1-5, with 7 bases that match TRBD1. V gave up 3 bases and J gave up 1 base; unmatched junction bases: 10. Germline loops: CDR1 SGHRS, CDR2 YFSETQ. This CDR3 has 17 residues. CDR3 loop: CASSSGQGVGSNQPQHF. As DNA, the CDR3 is TGCGCCAGCAGCTCCGGGCAGGGGGTAGGAAGCAATCAGCCCCAGCATTTT.